These 5 T cell receptor beta chains were sequenced from one sample in a study of blood T cell repertoires in COVID-19. Using immunoSEQ multiplex PCR, the repertoire was profiled, and TCRdb retains in-frame clones only, with some absent. In the table there are 130,000 or so clones, 70% to 80% of which are singletons. Sequenced: peripheral blood. All receptors derive from a woman aged 70-85 years with COVID-19, enrolled during active disease.

This clone was counted once. The genes are TRBV20-1 and TRBJ2-1, with TRBD1 identical over 7 bases. Trimming took 5 bases from V and 14 from J; bases not matched to a gene: 9. The CDR3 sequence is 11 residues long. CDR1 DFQATT and CDR2 SNEGSKA come from the germline V gene (reference sequence). The CDR3 DNA sequence: TGCAGTGCTTCTACCCGACAGGGTGAGTTCTTC. It specifies CSASTRQGEFF.

The rearrangement links TRBV2 to TRBJ2-3; D is unclear. The V end was cut by 6 bases, the J end by 0 bases, with 13 bases between. CDR1 is SNHLY and CDR2 is FYNNEI in the germline V gene. The CDR3 has 15 residues. The CDR3 DNA reads as TGTGCCAGCAGACCTAGGAGCACCAGCACAGATACGCAGTATTTT. Residues: CASRPRSTSTDTQYF. The whole variable domain, filled in from reference TRBV2 and TRBJ2-3, reads EPEVTQTPSHQVTQMGQEVILRCVPISNHLYFYWYRQILGQKVEFLVSFYNNEISEKSEIFDDQFSVERPDGSNFTLKIRSTKLEDSAMYFCASRPRSTSTDTQYFGPGTRLTVL.

The chain employs TRBV6-1 and TRBJ2-7; D perhaps matches TRBD2 (5 bases). Trimming left V 3 bases short and J 3 bases short, with 6 bases between. The CDR3 extends over 12 amino acids. Germline CDR1 is MNHNS and CDR2 is SASEGT. The CDR3 region has the DNA TGTGCCAGCAGTGAGAGGGACTACGAGCAGTACTTC. It is translated as CASSERDYEQYF.

On this clone itself: The germline gene is not matched at one end of the junction; a read error may be the cause. The rearrangement uses TRBV4-2 and TRBJ2-5, with 9 bases matching TRBD1. The CDR3 contains 14 residues. Germline V CDR1 and CDR2: LGHNA, YNFKEQ. The CDR3 nucleotides are TGTGCCAGCGGCCAACAGGGGGCTAGGGAGACCCAGTACTTC. Its translation: CASGQQGARETQYF.

This chain links TRBV4-3 with TRBJ2-7; 8 nucleotides agree with TRBD2. Germline loops: CDR1 LGHNA, CDR2 YSLEER. The CDR3 is made up of 12 amino acids. V was clipped by 11 bases and J by 2 bases; unmatched bases: 5. The CDR3 nucleotides read TGCGCCGGATCCGGGGGGGCCTACGAGCAGTACTTC. Translated: CAGSGGAYEQYF.